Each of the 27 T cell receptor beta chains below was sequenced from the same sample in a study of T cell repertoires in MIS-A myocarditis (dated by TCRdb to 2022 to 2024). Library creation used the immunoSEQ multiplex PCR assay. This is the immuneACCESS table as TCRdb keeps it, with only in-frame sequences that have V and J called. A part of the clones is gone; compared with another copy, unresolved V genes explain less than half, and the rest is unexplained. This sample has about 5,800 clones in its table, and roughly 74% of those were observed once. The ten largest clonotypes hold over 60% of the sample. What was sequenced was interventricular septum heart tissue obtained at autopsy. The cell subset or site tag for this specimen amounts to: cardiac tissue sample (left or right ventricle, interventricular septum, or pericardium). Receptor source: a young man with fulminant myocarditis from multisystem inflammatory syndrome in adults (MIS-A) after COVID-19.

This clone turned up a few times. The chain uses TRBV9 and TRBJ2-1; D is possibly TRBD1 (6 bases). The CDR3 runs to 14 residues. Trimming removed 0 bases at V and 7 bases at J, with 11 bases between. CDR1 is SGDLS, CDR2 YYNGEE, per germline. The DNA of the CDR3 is TGTGCCAGCAGCGTAGGATCGCAGGGGAATGAGCAGTTCTTC. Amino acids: CASSVGSQGNEQFF. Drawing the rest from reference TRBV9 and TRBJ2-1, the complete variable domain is DSGVTQTPKHLITATGQRVTLRCSPRSGDLSVYWYQQSLDQGLQFLIQYYNGEERAKGNILERFSAQQFPDLHSELNLSSLELGDSALYFCASSVGSQGNEQFFGPGTRLTVL.

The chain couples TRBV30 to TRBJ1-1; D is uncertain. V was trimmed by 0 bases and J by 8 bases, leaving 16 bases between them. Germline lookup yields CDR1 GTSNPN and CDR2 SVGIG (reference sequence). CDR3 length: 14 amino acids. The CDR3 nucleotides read TGTGCCTGGAGTGTACCCGGACGGCGGAACGAAGCTTTCTTT. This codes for CAWSVPGRRNEAFF.

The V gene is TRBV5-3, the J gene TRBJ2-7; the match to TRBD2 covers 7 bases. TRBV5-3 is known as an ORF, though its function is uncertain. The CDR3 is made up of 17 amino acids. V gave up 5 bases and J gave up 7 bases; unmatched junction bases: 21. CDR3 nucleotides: TGTGCCAGAAGTTCGCAAGGTGGGAGGGCCCGGCTGTTAGAGCAGTACTTC. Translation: CARSSQGGRARLLEQYF.

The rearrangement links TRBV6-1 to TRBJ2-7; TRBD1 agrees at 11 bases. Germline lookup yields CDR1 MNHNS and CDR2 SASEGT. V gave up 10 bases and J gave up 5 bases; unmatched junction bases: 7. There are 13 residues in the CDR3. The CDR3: CATVRDRGDEQYF. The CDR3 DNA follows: TGTGCCACTGTCCGGGACAGGGGGGACGAGCAGTACTTC.

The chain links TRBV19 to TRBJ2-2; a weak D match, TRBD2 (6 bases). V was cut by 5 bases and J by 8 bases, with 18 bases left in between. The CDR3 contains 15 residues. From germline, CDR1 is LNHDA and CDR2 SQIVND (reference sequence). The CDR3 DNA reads TGTGCCAGTAGTCCCACGGGACTTTCTGCTGGGGAGCTGTTTTTT. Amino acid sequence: CASSPTGLSAGELFF.

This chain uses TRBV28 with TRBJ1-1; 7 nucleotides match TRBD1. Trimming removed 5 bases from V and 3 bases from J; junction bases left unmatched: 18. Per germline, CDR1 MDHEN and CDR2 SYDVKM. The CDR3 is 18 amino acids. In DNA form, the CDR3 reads TGTGCCAGCAGTCCCATCCTTATACGACAGGGATCCCACACTGAAGCTTTCTTT. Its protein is CASSPILIRQGSHTEAFF.

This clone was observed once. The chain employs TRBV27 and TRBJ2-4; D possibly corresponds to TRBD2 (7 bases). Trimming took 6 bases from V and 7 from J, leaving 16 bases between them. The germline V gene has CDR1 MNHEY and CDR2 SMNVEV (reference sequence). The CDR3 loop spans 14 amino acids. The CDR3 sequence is CASSGGGGQNIQYF. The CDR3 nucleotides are TGTGCCAGCAGCGGCGGGGGCGGTCAGAACATTCAGTACTTC.

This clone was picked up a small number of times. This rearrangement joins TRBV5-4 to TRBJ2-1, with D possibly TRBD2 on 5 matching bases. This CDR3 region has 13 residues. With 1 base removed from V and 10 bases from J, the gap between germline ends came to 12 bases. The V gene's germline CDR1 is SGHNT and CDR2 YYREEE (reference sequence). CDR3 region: CASSLIGVGEQFF. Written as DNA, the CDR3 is TGTGCCAGCAGCTTGATCGGGGTCGGGGAGCAGTTCTTC.

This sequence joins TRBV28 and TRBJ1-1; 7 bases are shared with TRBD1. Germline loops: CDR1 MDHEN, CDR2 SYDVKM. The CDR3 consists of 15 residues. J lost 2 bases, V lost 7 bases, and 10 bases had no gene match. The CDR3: CASIQPGQSNTEAFF. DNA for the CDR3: TGTGCCAGCATCCAACCGGGACAGTCAAACACTGAAGCTTTCTTT.

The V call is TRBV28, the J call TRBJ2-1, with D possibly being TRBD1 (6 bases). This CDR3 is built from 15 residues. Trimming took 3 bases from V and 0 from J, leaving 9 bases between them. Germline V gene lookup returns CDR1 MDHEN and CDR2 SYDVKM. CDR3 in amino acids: CASSLGARSYNEQFF. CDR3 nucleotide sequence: TGTGCCAGCAGTTTGGGGGCCCGCTCCTACAATGAGCAGTTCTTC.

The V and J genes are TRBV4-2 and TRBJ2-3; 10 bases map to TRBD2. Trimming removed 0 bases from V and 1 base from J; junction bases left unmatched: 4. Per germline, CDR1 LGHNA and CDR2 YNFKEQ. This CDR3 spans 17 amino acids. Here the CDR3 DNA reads TGTGCCAGCAGCCAAGATCCCCTAGCGGGGGGCACAGATACGCAGTATTTT. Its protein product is CASSQDPLAGGTDTQYF.

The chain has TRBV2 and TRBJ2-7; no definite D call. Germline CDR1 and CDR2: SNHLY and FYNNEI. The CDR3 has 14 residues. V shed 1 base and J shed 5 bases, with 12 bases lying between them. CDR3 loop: CASSEGAGSHEQYF. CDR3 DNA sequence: TGTGCCAGCAGTGAAGGCGCAGGATCCCACGAGCAGTACTTC.

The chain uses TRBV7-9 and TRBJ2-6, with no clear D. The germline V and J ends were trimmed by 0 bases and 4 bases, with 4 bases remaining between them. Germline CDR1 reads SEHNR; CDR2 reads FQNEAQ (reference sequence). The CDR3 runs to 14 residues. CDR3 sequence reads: CASSLALGANVLTF. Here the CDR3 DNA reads TGTGCCAGCAGCTTAGCCCTCGGGGCCAACGTCCTGACTTTC.

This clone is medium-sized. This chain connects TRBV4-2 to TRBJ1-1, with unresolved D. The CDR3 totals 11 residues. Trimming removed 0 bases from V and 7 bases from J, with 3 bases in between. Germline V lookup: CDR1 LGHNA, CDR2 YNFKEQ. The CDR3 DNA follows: TGTGCCAGCAGCCAAGACAGTGAAGCTTTCTTT. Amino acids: CASSQDSEAFF.

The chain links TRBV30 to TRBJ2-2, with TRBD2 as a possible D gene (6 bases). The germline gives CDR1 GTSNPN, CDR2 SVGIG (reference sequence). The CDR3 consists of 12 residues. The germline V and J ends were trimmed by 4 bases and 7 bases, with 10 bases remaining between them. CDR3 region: CAWITGSGELFF. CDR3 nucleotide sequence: TGTGCCTGGATAACCGGGAGCGGGGAGCTGTTTTTT.

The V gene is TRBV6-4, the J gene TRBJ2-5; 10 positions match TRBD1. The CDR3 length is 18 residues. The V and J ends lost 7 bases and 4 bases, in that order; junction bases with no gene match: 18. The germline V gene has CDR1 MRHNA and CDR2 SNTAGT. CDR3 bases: TGTGCCAGCATCTTTAATCAAGAGGGGGACAGGGGAACAGAGACCCAGTACTTC. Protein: CASIFNQEGDRGTETQYF.

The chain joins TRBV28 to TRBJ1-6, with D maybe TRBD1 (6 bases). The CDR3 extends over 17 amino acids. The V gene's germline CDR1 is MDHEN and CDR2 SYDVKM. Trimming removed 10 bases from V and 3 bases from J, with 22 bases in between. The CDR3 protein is CATGGDKGLVYNSPLHF. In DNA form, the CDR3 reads TGTGCCACGGGGGGGGACAAGGGTCTAGTCTATAATTCACCCCTCCACTTT.

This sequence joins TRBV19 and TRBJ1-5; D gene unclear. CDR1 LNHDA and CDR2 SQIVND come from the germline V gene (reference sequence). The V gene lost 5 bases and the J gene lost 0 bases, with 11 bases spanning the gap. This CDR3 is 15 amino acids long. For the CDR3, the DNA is TGTGCCAGTAGTTGGAGCGGTTATAGCAATCAGCCCCAGCATTTT. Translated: CASSWSGYSNQPQHF.

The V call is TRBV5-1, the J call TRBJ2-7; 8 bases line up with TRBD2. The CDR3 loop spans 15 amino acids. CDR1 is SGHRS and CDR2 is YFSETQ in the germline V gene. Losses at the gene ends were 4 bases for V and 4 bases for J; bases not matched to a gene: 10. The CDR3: CASSKGLGIGYEQYF. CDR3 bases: TGCGCCAGCAGCAAGGGACTAGGCATCGGATACGAGCAGTACTTC.

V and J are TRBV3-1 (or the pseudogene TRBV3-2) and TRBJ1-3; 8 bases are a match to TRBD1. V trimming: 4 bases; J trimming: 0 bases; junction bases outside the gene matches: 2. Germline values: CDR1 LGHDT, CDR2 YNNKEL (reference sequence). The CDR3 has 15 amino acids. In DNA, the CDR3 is TGTGCCAGCAGCCTGGGACAGGCCTCTGGAAACACCATATATTTT. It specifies CASSLGQASGNTIYF.

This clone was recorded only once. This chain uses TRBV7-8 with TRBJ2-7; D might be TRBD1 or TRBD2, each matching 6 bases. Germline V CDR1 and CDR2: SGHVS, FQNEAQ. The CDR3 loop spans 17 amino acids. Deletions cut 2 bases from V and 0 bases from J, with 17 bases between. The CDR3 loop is CASSLPLGGFSSYEQYF. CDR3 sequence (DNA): TGTGCCAGCAGCTTACCCTTGGGGGGCTTTAGCTCCTACGAGCAGTACTTC.

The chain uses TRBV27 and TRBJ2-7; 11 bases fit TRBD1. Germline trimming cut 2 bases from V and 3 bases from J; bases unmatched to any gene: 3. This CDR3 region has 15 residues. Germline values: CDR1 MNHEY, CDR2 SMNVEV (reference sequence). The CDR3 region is CASSLRGTGGYEQYF. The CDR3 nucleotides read TGTGCCAGCAGTTTAAGGGGGACAGGGGGCTACGAGCAGTACTTC.

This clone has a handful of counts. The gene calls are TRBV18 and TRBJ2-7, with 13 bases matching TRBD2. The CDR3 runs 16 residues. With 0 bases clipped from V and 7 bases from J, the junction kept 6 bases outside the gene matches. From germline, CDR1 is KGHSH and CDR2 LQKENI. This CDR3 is CASSPPTSGRTFEQYF. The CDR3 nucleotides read TGTGCCAGCTCACCACCGACTAGCGGGAGGACTTTTGAGCAGTACTTC.

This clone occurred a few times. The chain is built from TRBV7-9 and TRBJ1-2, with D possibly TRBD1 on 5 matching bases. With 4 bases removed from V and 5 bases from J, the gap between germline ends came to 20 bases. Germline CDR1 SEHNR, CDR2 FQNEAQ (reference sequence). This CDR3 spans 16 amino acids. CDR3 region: CASSYGTNNPNYGYTF. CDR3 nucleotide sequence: TGTGCCAGCAGCTATGGGACTAATAATCCAAATTATGGCTACACCTTC.

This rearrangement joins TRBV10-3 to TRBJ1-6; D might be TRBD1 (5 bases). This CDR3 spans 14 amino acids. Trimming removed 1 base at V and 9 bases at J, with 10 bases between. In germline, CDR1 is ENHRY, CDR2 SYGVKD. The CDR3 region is CAISELGRGSPLHF. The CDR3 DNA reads TGTGCCATCAGTGAGTTGGGACGGGGTTCACCCCTCCACTTT.

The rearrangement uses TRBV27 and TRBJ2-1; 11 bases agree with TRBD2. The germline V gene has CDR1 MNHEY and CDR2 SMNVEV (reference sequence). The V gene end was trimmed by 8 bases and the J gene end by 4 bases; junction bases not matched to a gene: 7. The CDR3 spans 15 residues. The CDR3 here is CASGDSGRAYNEQFF. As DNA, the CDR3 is TGTGCCAGCGGAGATAGCGGGAGGGCGTACAATGAGCAGTTCTTC.

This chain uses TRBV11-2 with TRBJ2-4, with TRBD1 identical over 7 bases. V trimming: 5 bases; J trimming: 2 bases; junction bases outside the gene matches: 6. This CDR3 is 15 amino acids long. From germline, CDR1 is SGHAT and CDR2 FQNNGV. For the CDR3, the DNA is TGTGCCAGCAGCCGGGACAGCGCGACCAAAAACATTCAGTACTTC. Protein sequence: CASSRDSATKNIQYF.